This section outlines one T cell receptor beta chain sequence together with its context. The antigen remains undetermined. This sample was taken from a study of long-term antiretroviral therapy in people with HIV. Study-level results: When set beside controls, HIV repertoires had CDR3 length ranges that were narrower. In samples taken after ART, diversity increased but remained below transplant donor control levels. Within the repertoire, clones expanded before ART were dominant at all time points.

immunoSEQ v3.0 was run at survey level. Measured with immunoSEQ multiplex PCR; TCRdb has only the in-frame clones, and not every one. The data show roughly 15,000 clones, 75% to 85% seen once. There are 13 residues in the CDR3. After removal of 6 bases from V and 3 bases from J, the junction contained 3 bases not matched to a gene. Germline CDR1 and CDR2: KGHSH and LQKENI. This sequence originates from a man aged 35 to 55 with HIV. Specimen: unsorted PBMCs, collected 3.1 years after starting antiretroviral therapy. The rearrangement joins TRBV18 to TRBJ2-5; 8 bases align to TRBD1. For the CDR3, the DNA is TGTGCCAGCTCGTCGACAGGGGAAGAGACCCAGTACTTC. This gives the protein CASSSTGEETQYF.